This T cell receptor (beta chain) was identified during a study of T-cell reconstitution after alpha-beta-depleted transplantation in children. The CDR3 is 17 residues long. Per germline, CDR1 LGHDT and CDR2 YNNKEL (reference sequence). V shed 4 bases, J shed 2 bases, and the junction held 7 bases outside the gene matches. Study-level findings and limits: Reportedly, roughly two months post-transplant, alpha-beta T cells arose from several hundred expanded graft clones. After one year, T-cell counts and TCRbeta diversity mostly came from new T cells. Several patients had high TCRbeta diversity at day 60; it came from surviving recipient T cells and thymic progenitors.

Preparation of the TCRbeta library involved a method that used unique molecular identifiers. TCRdb called the PCR reads again in MiXCR, with one record for every CDR3 protein. Seen here are approximately 290,000 distinct CDR3 sequences, approximately 10% observed once, and the top ten hold around a quarter. This clonotype was seen many times. Its antigen is as yet unknown. The sample consisted of peripheral blood, taken 180 days after TCRalphabeta/CD19-depleted stem cell transplant. The V and J genes are TRBV3-1 and TRBJ2-7, with 14 positions matching TRBD2. This clonotype originated in a male patient aged 2-10 years who had a stem cell transplant for chronic granulomatous disease, so the T cells may come from the graft donor. This chain's CDR3 is CASSRGTSGSGAYEQYF. The CDR3 nucleotides read TGTGCCAGCAGCCGTGGGACTAGCGGGAGTGGGGCCTACGAGCAGTACTTC.